This TCR beta chain was recovered during a study of shared clonotypes between healthy human individuals. About the research overall: The plates for each donor numbered three CD4 naive, three CD4 memory, two CD8 naive and one CD8 memory.

TCRdb's table, derived via immunoSEQ multiplex PCR, lists solely in-frame clones and lacks some. Among over a million clones, approximately 80% were seen once, and the ten largest hold more than 0.45%. Germline CDR1 and CDR2: KGHSH and LQKENI. With V trimmed by 3 bases and J by 2 bases, 11 bases remained unmatched. CDR3 length equals 17 residues. The chain couples TRBV18 to TRBJ1-2; 8 bases agree with TRBD1. Sequenced material: memory CD4+ T cells from PBMCs. This sample's subset: CD45RA-negative fraction. This TCR was sampled from a man aged 18 to 30 in good health. Some clones in this sample may be carry-over from other donors' samples. CDR3 in amino acids: CASSPTRTGPLNYGYTF. The CDR3 nucleotides are TGTGCCAGCTCACCCACAAGGACAGGGCCCTTAAACTATGGCTACACCTTC.